The TCR beta chain under discussion was sequenced for a study of lymphopenia after photon versus proton radiotherapy. Regarding the study as a whole: Survival link was tested only in deceased patients; proton benefit remains a possibility. A bigger post-nadir fall in TCR diversity correlated inversely with survival time in deceased patients. Proton therapy kept repertoires fairly stable, unlike photons, which gained effector/memory cells.

Generated by immunoSEQ multiplex PCR, the TCRdb table keeps only in-frame clones and is missing some. This sample has some 42,000 clones; around 86% occur once, and the top ten carry 20% to 25%. On this clone itself: Its antigen is not known.

The CDR3 has 15 residues. After removal of 1 base from V and 8 bases from J, the junction contained 4 bases not matched to a gene. Germline lookup yields CDR1 SGHNT and CDR2 YYREEE (reference sequence). The chain uses TRBV5-4 and TRBJ1-6, with TRBD1 matching 9 bases. The TCR originated in a woman in her 70s with pancreatic cancer. Sequences were derived from peripheral blood, sampled from a patient treated with proton-based radiotherapy. In DNA, the CDR3 is TGTGCCAGCAGCTTGAGCGGGACAGGGCATTCACCCCTCCACTTT. Residues: CASSLSGTGHSPLHF.